This T cell receptor beta chain was found in a study of blood T cell repertoires in COVID-19. The V gene's germline CDR1 is GTSNPN and CDR2 SVGIG (reference sequence). This CDR3 spans 13 amino acids. The J segment lost 4 bases and the V segment lost 3 bases, leaving 3 bases of the junction unmatched. TCRdb keeps only in-frame clones here, not all; method: immunoSEQ multiplex PCR. In the table there are about 180,000 clones, nearly 80% of which are singletons. The sequence was collected from a man between 60 and 75 years old who had been exposed to COVID-19. Material: PBMCs or T cells enriched from blood (not recorded which). The chain couples TRBV30 to TRBJ1-1, with 9 bases identical to TRBD1. CDR3 in amino acids: CAWSRDRATEAFF. The CDR3 DNA sequence: TGTGCCTGGAGCCGGGACAGGGCCACTGAAGCTTTCTTT.